A single sample is the source of the 9 T cell receptor beta chains below, sequenced in a study of blood T cell repertoires in COVID-19. Clones were sequenced by immunoSEQ multiplex PCR, and TCRdb holds only the in-frame ones, with some missing. The table includes about 74,000 clones, roughly four fifths detected once. Sequenced material: peripheral blood. Receptors were obtained from a man between 70 and 80 years old with acute or convalescent COVID-19.

The J gene is TRBJ2-3, the V gene TRBV7-2, with D uncertain. Germline CDR1 SGHTA, CDR2 FQGNSA. The CDR3 covers 13 residues. Trimming shortened V by 6 bases and J by 5 bases, and 12 bases separated the two germline ends. Here the CDR3 DNA reads TGTGCCAGCAGTCCCGGTCCCCTAGATACGCAGTATTTT. This gives the protein CASSPGPLDTQYF.

The J gene is TRBJ1-5, the V gene TRBV19, with D unresolved. The CDR3 spans 16 residues. Trimming removed 5 bases at V and 1 base at J, with 15 bases between. Germline-derived CDR1 and CDR2 are LNHDA and SQIVND (reference sequence). The CDR3 DNA sequence: TGTGCCAGTAGTCCCCGGACCCGGGGAAGCAATCAGCCCCAGCATTTT. Translated: CASSPRTRGSNQPQHF.

The V gene is TRBV9, the J gene TRBJ2-7, with a weak D call TRBD1 (6 bases). In germline, CDR1 is SGDLS, CDR2 YYNGEE. The V and J ends lost 4 bases and 6 bases respectively, with 26 bases between them. This CDR3 contains 17 residues. In nucleotides, the CDR3 is TGTGCCAGCAGCCCCCGGCAACAGGGCTCAGGGGCTATCGAGCAGTACTTC. This encodes CASSPRQQGSGAIEQYF.

This rearrangement joins TRBV9 to TRBJ2-1; weak D call: TRBD2 (6 bases). Trimming pared 0 bases from V and 6 bases from J, leaving 13 bases between. The germline gives CDR1 SGDLS, CDR2 YYNGEE. This CDR3 has 15 amino acids. CDR3 sequence: CASSVVGLSGNEQFF. The CDR3 nucleotides read TGTGCCAGCAGCGTAGTCGGACTTAGCGGCAATGAGCAGTTCTTC.

The CDR3 protein is CASSQRTGEETQYF. The CDR3 DNA reads TGCGCCAGCAGCCAACGGACAGGGGAAGAGACCCAGTACTTC. V gene TRBV4-3 combines with J gene TRBJ2-5; 9 bases fit TRBD1. The CDR3 length is 14 residues. The germline gives CDR1 LGHNA, CDR2 YSLEER. The trim removed 2 bases at V and 3 bases at J, leaving 1 base unmatched.

This sequence joins TRBV5-1 and TRBJ1-1; TRBD1 is a possible D gene (6 bases). V was clipped by 3 bases and J by 6 bases, with 12 bases between them. Germline loops: CDR1 SGHRS, CDR2 YFSETQ. The CDR3 is 13 residues long. The CDR3 nucleotides are TGCGCCAGCAGCTCAACAGGGTACCCTGAAGCTTTCTTT. Translated, it gives CASSSTGYPEAFF.

V is TRBV7-3 and J is TRBJ2-7; the D gene is possibly TRBD2 (6 bases). Germline values: CDR1 SGHTA, CDR2 FQGTGA. The V and J ends lost 3 bases and 5 bases respectively, with 20 bases between them. The CDR3 is 16 residues long. The CDR3 region has the DNA TGTGCCAGCAGCTTGTTCGGGGACTCCCCAAGCCACGAGCAGTACTTC. It is translated as CASSLFGDSPSHEQYF.

CDR3 in DNA: TGTGCCAGCAGCCCCCGGACTAGCGGGATCTGGCGAACCGGGGAGCTGTTTTTT. It yields the protein CASSPRTSGIWRTGELFF. The V and J genes are TRBV7-2 and TRBJ2-2, with 12 positions matching TRBD2. This CDR3 contains 18 residues. CDR1 and CDR2 from the germline V gene are SGHTA and FQGNSA. The trim removed 5 bases at V and 5 bases at J, leaving 12 bases unmatched.

The chain couples TRBV10-2 to TRBJ2-7, with 10 bases aligning to TRBD1. V shed 7 bases and J 3 bases; nucleotides not matched to a gene: 9. Germline V gives CDR1 WSHSY, CDR2 SAAADI. The CDR3 has 15 residues. In DNA form, the CDR3 reads TGCGCCAGCACCCAGTCGGACAGGGGGGGCTACGAGCAGTACTTC. This encodes CASTQSDRGGYEQYF.